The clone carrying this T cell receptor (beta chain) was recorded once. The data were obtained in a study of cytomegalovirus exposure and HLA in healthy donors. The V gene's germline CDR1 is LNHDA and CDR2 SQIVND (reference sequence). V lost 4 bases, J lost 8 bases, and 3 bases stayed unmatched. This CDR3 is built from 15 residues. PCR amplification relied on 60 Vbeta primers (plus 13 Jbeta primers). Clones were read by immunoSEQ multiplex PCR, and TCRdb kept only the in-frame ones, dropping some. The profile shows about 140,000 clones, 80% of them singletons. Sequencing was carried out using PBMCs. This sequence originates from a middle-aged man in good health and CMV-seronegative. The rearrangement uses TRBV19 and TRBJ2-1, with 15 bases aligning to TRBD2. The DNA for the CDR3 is TGTGCCAGTAGTAGGACTAGCGGGGGGGCACATGAGCAGTTCTTC. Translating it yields CASSRTSGGAHEQFF.